Sequencing of this TCR delta chain was carried out in a study of γδ T cells in repeated Plasmodium falciparum infection. Study-wide results and limits: Repeated controlled infections reportedly drove waves of new clonotype selection in Vdelta2-negative, mostly Vdelta1+, gammadelta repertoires. Compared with Australian children, Malian Vdelta2-negative repertoires seemed more clonal, less diverse, less shared.

Germline V gene data show CDR1 as TSWWSYY and CDR2 as QGS. CDR3 size: 21 residues. V lost 4 bases and J lost 0, with 30 bases in between. A few counts support this clone. Its antigen is not identified. The TCRdb record carries a much larger clone's protein, which differs from this DNA's translation at residue 5; a read error is the likely cause, and the protein listed here is the DNA translation. TCRdb re-called the multiplex PCR reads through CATT. The sample holds some 100,000 delta-chain clones; around 1.4% are singletons and the top ten take just under 9%. Bulk repertoires came from Vgamma9/Vdelta2+ or Vdelta2-negative gammadelta T cells flow-sorted from PBMC.

This TCR came from a pool of human donors (malaria-infected and uninfected, not separated). The sample was gamma-delta T cells from blood. This chain connects TRDV1 to TRDJ1; D may be TRDD3 (6 bases). In the absence of a J gene in TCRdb, the DNA was matched to germline to assign it here. The CDR3 loop is CALGGPIIRFDLLGNTDKLIF. For the CDR3, the DNA is TGTGCTCTTGGGGGGCCGATCATACGGTTCGATTTACTGGGTAACACCGATAAACTCATCTTT.